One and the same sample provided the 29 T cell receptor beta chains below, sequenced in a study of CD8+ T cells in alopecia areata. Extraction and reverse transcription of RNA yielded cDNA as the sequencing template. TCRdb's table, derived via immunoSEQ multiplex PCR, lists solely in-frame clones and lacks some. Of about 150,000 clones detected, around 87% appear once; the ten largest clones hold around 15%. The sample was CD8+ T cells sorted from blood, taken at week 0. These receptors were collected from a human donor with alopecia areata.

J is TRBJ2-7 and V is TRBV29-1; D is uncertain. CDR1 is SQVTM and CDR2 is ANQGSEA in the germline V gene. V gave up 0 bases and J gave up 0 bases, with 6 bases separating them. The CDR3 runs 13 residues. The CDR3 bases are TGCAGCGTTGAAGATATTGCCTCCTACGAGCAGTACTTC. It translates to CSVEDIASYEQYF.

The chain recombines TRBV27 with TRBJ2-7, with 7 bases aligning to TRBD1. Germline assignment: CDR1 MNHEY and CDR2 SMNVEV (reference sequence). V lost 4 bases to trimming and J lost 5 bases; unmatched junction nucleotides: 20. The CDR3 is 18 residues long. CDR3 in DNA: TGTGCCAGCAGTTCCTCAATGGAGACAGGGTTGAGACTCCACGAGCAGTACTTC. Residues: CASSSSMETGLRLHEQYF.

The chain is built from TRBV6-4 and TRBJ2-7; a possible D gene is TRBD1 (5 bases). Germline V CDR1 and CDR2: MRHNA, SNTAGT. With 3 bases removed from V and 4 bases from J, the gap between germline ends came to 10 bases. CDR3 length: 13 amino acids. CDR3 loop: CASSEGPLYEQYF. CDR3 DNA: TGTGCCAGCAGTGAGGGGCCGCTTTACGAGCAGTACTTC.

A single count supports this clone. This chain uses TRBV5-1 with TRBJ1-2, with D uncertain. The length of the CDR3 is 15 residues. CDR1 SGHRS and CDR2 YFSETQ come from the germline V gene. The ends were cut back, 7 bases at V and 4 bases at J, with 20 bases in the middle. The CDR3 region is CASSVLAGNVYGYTF. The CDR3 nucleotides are TGCGCCAGCTCCGTTTTAGCGGGGAATGTCTATGGCTACACCTTC.

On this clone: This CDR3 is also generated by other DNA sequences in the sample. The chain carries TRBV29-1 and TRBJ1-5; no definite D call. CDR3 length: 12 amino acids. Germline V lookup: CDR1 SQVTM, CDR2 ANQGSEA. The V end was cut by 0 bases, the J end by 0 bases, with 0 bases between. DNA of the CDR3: TGCAGCGTTGAAGATAGCAATCAGCCCCAGCATTTT. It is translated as CSVEDSNQPQHF.

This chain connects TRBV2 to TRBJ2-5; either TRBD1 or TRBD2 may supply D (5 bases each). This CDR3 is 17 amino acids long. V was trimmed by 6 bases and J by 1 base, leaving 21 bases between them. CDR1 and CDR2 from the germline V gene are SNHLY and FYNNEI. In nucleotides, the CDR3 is TGTGCCAGCAGCGGACTCCAGGGCCTCGGGTTCCAAGAGACCCAGTACTTC. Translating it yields CASSGLQGLGFQETQYF.

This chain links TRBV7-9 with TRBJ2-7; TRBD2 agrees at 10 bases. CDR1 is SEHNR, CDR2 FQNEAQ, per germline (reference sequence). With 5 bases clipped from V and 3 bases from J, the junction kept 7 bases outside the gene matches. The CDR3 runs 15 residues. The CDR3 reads CASSPRTSGFYEQYF. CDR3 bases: TGTGCCAGCAGCCCACGGACTAGCGGATTCTACGAGCAGTACTTC.

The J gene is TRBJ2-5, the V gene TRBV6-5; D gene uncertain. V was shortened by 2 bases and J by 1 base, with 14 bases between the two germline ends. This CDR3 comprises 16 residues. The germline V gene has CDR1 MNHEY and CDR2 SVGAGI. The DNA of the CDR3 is TGTGCCAGCAGTTACAGTCGATTGACACTCCAAGAGACCCAGTACTTC. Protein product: CASSYSRLTLQETQYF.

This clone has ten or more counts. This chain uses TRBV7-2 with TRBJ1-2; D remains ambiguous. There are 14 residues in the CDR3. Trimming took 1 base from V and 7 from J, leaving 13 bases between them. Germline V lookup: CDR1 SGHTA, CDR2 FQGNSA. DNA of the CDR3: TGTGCCAGCAGCTTAGGGCTTTTACCTATTGGCTACACCTTC. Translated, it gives CASSLGLLPIGYTF.

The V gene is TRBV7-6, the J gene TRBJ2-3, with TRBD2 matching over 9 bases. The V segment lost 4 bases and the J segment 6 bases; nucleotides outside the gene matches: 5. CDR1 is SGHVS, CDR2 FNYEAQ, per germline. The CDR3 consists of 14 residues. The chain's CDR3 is CASSSIAGEDTQYF. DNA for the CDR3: TGTGCCAGCAGCTCAATAGCGGGAGAGGATACGCAGTATTTT.

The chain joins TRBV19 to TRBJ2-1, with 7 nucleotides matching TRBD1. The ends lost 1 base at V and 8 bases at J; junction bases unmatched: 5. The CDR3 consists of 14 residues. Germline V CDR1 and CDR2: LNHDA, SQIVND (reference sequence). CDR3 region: CASSIGTGVDEQFF. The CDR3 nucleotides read TGTGCCAGTAGTATAGGAACAGGGGTGGATGAGCAGTTCTTC.

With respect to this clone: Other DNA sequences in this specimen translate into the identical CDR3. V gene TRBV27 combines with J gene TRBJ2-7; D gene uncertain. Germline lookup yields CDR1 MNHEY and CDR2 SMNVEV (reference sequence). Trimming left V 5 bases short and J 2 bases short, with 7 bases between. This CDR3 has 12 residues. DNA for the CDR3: TGTGCCAGCAGTCCCTCTGCCTACGAGCAGTACTTC. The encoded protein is CASSPSAYEQYF.

In DNA, the CDR3 is TGTGCCACCCGGAGGGGGGAAACTGAAGCTTTCTTT. Its translation is CATRRGETEAFF. The rearrangement uses TRBV19 and TRBJ1-1, with D tentatively TRBD1 (6 bases). V was cut by 10 bases and J by 5 bases, with 14 bases left in between. This CDR3 region has 12 residues. Per germline, CDR1 LNHDA and CDR2 SQIVND (reference sequence).

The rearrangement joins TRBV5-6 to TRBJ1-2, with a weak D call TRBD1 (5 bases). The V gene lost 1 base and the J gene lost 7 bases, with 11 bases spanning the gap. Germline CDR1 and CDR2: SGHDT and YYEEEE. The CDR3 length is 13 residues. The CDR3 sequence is CASSLSQGGGYTF. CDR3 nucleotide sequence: TGTGCCAGCAGCTTGTCGCAGGGTGGTGGCTACACCTTC.

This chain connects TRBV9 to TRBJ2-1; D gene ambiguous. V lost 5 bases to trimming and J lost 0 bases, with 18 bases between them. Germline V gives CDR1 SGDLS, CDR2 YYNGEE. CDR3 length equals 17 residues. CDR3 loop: CASSDPKGLSSYNEQFF. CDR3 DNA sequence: TGTGCCAGCAGTGACCCGAAGGGATTAAGCTCCTACAATGAGCAGTTCTTC. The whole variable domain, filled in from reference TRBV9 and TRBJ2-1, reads DSGVTQTPKHLITATGQRVTLRCSPRSGDLSVYWYQQSLDQGLQFLIQYYNGEERAKGNILERFSAQQFPDLHSELNLSSLELGDSALYFCASSDPKGLSSYNEQFFGPGTRLTVL.

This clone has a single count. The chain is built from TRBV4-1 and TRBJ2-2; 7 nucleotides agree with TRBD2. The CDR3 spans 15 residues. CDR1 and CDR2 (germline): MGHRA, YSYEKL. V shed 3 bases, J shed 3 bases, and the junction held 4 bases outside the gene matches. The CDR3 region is CASSQGGLDTGELFF. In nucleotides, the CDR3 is TGCGCCAGCAGCCAGGGGGGGTTGGACACCGGGGAGCTGTTTTTT.

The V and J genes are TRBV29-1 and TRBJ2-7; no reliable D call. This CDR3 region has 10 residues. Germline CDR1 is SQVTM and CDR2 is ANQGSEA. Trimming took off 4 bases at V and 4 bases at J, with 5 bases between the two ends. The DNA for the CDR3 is TGCAGCGTTGCGCTTTACGAGCAGTACTTC. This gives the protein CSVALYEQYF.

CDR3 sequence reads: CATSTGLAGDRRTDTQYF. CDR3 bases: TGTGCCACCAGCACCGGACTAGCGGGAGACCGCCGCACAGATACGCAGTATTTT. This chain uses TRBV15 with TRBJ2-3; 13 nucleotides agree with TRBD2. Germline lookup yields CDR1 LNHNV and CDR2 YYDKDF (reference sequence). The CDR3 length is 18 residues. The trim removed 4 bases at V and 1 base at J, leaving 8 bases unmatched.

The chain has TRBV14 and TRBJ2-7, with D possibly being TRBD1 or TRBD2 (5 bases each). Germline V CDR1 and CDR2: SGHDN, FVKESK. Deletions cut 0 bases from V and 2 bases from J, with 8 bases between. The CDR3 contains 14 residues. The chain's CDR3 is CASSQDGGAYEQYF. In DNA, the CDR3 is TGTGCCAGCAGCCAAGATGGGGGAGCCTACGAGCAGTACTTC. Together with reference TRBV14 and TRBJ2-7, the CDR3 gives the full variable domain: EAGVTQFPSHSVIEKGQTVTLRCDPISGHDNLYWYRRVMGKEIKFLLHFVKESKQDESGMPNNRFLAERTGGTYSTLKVQPAELEDSGVYFCASSQDGGAYEQYFGPGTRLTVT.

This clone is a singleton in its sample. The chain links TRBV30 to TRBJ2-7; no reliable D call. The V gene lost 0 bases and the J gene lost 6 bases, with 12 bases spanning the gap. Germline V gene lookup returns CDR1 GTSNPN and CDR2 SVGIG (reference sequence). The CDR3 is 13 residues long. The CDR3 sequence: CAWSVHGVLEQYF. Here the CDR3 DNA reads TGTGCCTGGAGTGTACACGGAGTCCTCGAGCAGTACTTC. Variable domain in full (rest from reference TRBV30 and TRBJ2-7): SQTIHQWPATLVQPVGSPLSLECTVEGTSNPNLYWYRQAAGRGLQLLFYSVGIGQISSEVPQNLSASRPQDRQFILSSKKLLLSDSGFYLCAWSVHGVLEQYFGPGTRLTVT.

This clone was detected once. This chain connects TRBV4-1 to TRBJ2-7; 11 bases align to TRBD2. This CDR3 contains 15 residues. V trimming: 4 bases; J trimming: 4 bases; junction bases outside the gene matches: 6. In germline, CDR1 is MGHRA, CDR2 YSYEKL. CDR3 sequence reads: CASSPATSGSYEQYF. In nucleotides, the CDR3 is TGCGCCAGCAGCCCTGCAACTAGCGGGAGTTACGAGCAGTACTTC.

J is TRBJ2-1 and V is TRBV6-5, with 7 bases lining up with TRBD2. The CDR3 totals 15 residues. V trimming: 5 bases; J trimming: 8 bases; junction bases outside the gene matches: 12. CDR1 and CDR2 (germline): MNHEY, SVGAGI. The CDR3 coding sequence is TGTGCCAGCAGTAAGGCGGGACCCGCGGGAGATGAGCAGTTCTTC. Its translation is CASSKAGPAGDEQFF.

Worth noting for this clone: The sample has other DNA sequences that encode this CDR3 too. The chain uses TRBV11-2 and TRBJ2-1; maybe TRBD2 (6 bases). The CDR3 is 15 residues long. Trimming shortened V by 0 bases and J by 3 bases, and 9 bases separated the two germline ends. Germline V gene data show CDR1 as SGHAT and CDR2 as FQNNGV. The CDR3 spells CASSLDRGGYNEQFF. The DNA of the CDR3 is TGTGCCAGCAGCTTAGATAGGGGAGGCTACAATGAGCAGTTCTTC.

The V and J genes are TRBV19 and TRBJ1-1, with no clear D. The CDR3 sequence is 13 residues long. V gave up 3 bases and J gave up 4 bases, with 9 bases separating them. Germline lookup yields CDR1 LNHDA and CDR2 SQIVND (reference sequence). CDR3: CASSIFPGTEAFF. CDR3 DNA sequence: TGTGCCAGTAGTATTTTCCCCGGCACTGAAGCTTTCTTT.

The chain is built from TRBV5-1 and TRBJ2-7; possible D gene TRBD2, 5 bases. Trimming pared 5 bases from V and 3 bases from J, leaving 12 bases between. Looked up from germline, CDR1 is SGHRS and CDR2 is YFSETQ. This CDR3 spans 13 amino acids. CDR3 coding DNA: TGCGCCAGCAGACCGGGATTGGGCTACGAGCAGTACTTC. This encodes CASRPGLGYEQYF.

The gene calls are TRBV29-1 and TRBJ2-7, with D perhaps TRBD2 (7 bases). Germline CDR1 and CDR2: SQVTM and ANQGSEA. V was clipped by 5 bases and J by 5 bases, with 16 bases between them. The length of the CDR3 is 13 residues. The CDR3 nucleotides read TGCAGCGTTCAGACAGGCGGGGGCCACGAGCAGTACTTC. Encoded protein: CSVQTGGGHEQYF.

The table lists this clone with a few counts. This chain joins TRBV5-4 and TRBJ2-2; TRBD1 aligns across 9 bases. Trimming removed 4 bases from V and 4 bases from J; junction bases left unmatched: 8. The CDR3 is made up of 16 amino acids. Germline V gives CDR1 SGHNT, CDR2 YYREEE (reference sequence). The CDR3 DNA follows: TGTGCCAGCAGCATTTCGGGACAGGGTCGCACCGGGGAGCTGTTTTTT. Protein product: CASSISGQGRTGELFF.

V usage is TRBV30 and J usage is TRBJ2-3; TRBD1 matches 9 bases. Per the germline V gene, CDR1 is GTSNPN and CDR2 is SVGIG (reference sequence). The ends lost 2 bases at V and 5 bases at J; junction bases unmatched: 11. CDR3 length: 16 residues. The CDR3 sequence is CAWSPTYRDREDTQYF. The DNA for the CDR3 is TGTGCCTGGAGTCCCACCTACCGGGACAGGGAAGATACGCAGTATTTT. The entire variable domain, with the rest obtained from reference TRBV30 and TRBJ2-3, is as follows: SQTIHQWPATLVQPVGSPLSLECTVEGTSNPNLYWYRQAAGRGLQLLFYSVGIGQISSEVPQNLSASRPQDRQFILSSKKLLLSDSGFYLCAWSPTYRDREDTQYFGPGTRLTVL.

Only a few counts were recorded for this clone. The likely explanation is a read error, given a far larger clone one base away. This chain's CDR3 is CASSYSNTGELFF. In DNA form, the CDR3 reads TGTGCCAGCAGTTACTCGAACACCGGGGAGCTGTTTTTT. The rearrangement links TRBV6-5 to TRBJ2-2, with D uncertain. Germline CDR1 is MNHEY and CDR2 is SVGAGI. V dropped 0 bases and J dropped 1 base, with 0 bases sitting between them. The CDR3 covers 13 residues.